This T cell receptor beta chain was sequenced for a study of T cell repertoires in cytomegalovirus infection. The germline CDR1 and CDR2 sequences are SQVTM and ANQGSEA. The CDR3 loop spans 18 amino acids. With 0 bases clipped from V and 4 bases from J, the junction kept 11 bases outside the gene matches. MiXCR, applied by TCRdb to the reads, yields one record per CDR3 protein. Of some 97,000 distinct CDR3 sequences in the sample, 20% to 30% were seen once. V usage is TRBV29-1 and J usage is TRBJ2-1; TRBD2 aligns across 11 bases. The clonotype originates from a human donor in good health (CMV status not recorded). Some clones in this sample may be carry-over from other donors' samples. Sequenced: CD8+ T cells from PBMCs. CDR3 loop: CSVEDSETSGDSYNEQFF. CDR3 nucleotide sequence: TGCAGCGTTGAAGATTCAGAGACTAGCGGGGACTCGTACAATGAGCAGTTCTTC.